These T cell receptor beta chains were read from a single sample in a study of cytomegalovirus exposure and HLA in healthy donors. Profiling relied on immunoSEQ multiplex PCR, and the TCRdb table lists in-frame clones only, not all of them. Here the sample spans roughly 84,000 clones, around three fifths being singletons. The sample comprised PBMCs. The receptors here all came from a woman in her 40s in good health and CMV-seropositive. The CDR3 runs from the conserved cysteine through the conserved F or W. D genes are given only for firm matches. A row's size may be missing; if present it is once, few, many or a size class.

V	size	D	J	DNA	CDR3
TRBV6-5	.	TRBD2	TRBJ2-5	TGTGCCAGCAGTCCTGATGTAGCGGGAGGGGAGACCCAGTACTTC	CASSPDVAGGETQYF
TRBV23-1	.	.	TRBJ2-2	TGCGCCAGCAGTCACAGGGGTCCGGGGGAGCTGTTTTTT	CASSHRGPGELFF
TRBV28	.	TRBD1	TRBJ1-3	TGTGCCAGCAGTCCGCGGACAGGGGGCTTTGGAAACACCATATATTTT	CASSPRTGGFGNTIYF
TRBV5-6	.	.	TRBJ2-2	TGTGCCAGCAGCTTGGTCTTCGAGGGAGTGGACACCGGGGAGCTGTTTTTT	CASSLVFEGVDTGELFF
TRBV28	.	.	TRBJ2-7	TGTGCCAGCAGTGCTAGGTACGAGCAGTACTTC	CASSARYEQYF
TRBV2	.	.	TRBJ1-2	TGTGCCAGCAGTGGTACGGGGGAGCAAAGCTATGGCTACACCTTC	CASSGTGEQSYGYTF
TRBV7-9	.	.	TRBJ2-1	TGTGCCAGCAGCTACAACAATGAGCAGTTCTTC	CASSYNNEQFF
TRBV4-3	.	TRBD2	TRBJ2-1	TGCGCCAGCGGGGGACTAGGGGGGTCGGATGAGCAGTTCTTC	CASGGLGGSDEQFF
TRBV2	few	TRBD2	TRBJ2-7	TGTGCCAGCAGTGTGGGACTAGCGGGTTACGAGCAGTACTTC	CASSVGLAGYEQYF
TRBV29-1	.	.	TRBJ2-6	TGCAGCGTCCAACAGGGCCGGAACTCTGGGGCCAACGTCCTGACTTTC	CSVQQGRNSGANVLTF
TRBV7-9	few	TRBD2	TRBJ2-5	TGTGCCAGCAGCCGGACTAGCGGAGGGGGGACCCAGTACTTC	CASSRTSGGGTQYF
TRBV2	few	.	TRBJ1-5	TGTGCCAGCCAAGAACAGGGAACCAGTTATCAGCCCCAGCATTTT	CASQEQGTSYQPQHF
TRBV9	.	.	TRBJ1-5	TGTGCCAGCAGCGTAGGACACCTAAGCAATCAGCCCCAGCATTTT	CASSVGHLSNQPQHF
TRBV6-5	.	TRBD1	TRBJ2-7	TGTGCCAGCAGTTACTCTGCGACAGGGTACCCCTACGAGCAGTACTTC	CASSYSATGYPYEQYF
TRBV10-1	.	.	TRBJ1-1	TGCGCCAGCAGGAGGAGGCGGGAAAGCATGAACACTGAAGCTTTCTTT	CASRRRRESMNTEAFF
TRBV5-1	.	.	TRBJ1-2	TGCGCCAGCAGCTTGGCCGGGGGAGGGGACTCTGGCTACACCTTC	CASSLAGGGDSGYTF
TRBV14	.	.	TRBJ2-5	TGTGCCAGCAGCCCGTCACGCGTGATGGAGACCCAGTACTTC	CASSPSRVMETQYF
TRBV11-2	.	TRBD1	TRBJ1-2	TGTGCCAGCAGCCCGGGACAGAACTATGGCTACACCTTC	CASSPGQNYGYTF
TRBV7-8	.	.	TRBJ1-5	TGTGCCAGCAGCCCTCTGCGTGAACAGCCCCAGCATTTT	CASSPLREQPQHF
TRBV5-4	.	TRBD2	TRBJ2-5	TGTGCCAGCAGCCCTTTAGCGGGAGGGACTGCCGAGACCCAGTACTTC	CASSPLAGGTAETQYF
TRBV4-3	.	TRBD1	TRBJ1-2	TGCGCCAGCAGTCAAGAAACAGGGGAAGGGTATGGCTACACCTTC	CASSQETGEGYGYTF
TRBV4-3	.	.	TRBJ2-6	TGCGCCAACAACCAAGATCGGGCGCAGGGTCAACCTTCTGGGGCCAACGTCCTGACTTTC	CANNQDRAQGQPSGANVLTF
TRBV7-2	once	TRBD1	TRBJ1-2	TGTGCCAGCAGCTTAGACCGGACAGGGAGAGGCTATGGCTACACCTTC	CASSLDRTGRGYGYTF
TRBV30	.	TRBD1	TRBJ1-2	TGTGCCTATTCCCGGGACAGACCTTATGGCTACACCTTC	CAYSRDRPYGYTF
TRBV5-4	.	.	TRBJ1-6	TGTGCCAGCAGCTTGGAACAGGGAAATTCACCCCTCCACTTT	CASSLEQGNSPLHF
TRBV28	.	TRBD2	TRBJ2-7	TGTGCCAGCAGGACGGCGGGACTAGCGGGAAAGTCCTACGAGCAGTACTTC	CASRTAGLAGKSYEQYF
TRBV27	.	TRBD1	TRBJ2-5	TGTGCCAGCAGTCTTCGGGACAGGCAATGGGAGACCCAGTACTTC	CASSLRDRQWETQYF